The clone carrying this T cell receptor (beta chain) was picked up a small number of times. The sample originates from a study of blood T cells in healthy people across ages. Alongside a J-beta primer mix, a sample-barcoded 5' primer served in a second PCR lasting about 7 to 11 cycles. Each cDNA was tagged by a template-switch adaptor containing 12 random nucleotides. Each single sample gave us at least 3 million CDR3-containing paired-end reads. In TCRdb, the 5' RACE reads were re-called with MiXCR into one record per CDR3 protein. The sample holds hundreds of thousands of distinct CDR3 sequences, just under 25% seen once. The length of the CDR3 is 15 residues. CDR1 LGHNT and CDR2 FRNRAP come from the germline V gene. The J segment lost 4 bases and the V segment lost 0 bases, leaving 4 bases of the junction unmatched. Drawn from each donor were 7.5 to 10 milliliters of peripheral blood. A further study also used this sample, focusing on T cells of mothers and their children. That study reports: Using the M1S primer, the second PCR added sample barcodes along with 2-4 random nucleotides.

The V and J genes are TRBV12-5 and TRBJ2-5, with 8 bases that match TRBD2. The sequenced material came from blood. The sequence came from a boy aged 5-17 years in good health. CDR3 loop: CASGLVRGLGETQYF. CDR3 nucleotides: TGTGCTAGTGGTTTGGTCAGGGGACTAGGAGAGACCCAGTACTTC.